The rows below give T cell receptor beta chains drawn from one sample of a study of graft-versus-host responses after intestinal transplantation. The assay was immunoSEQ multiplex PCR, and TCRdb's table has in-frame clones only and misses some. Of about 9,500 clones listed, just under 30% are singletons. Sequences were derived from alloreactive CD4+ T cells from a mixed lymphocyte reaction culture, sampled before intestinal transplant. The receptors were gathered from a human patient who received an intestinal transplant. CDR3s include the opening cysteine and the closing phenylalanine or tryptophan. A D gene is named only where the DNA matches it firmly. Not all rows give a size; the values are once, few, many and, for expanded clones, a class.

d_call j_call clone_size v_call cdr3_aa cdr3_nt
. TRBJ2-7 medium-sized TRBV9 CASSAWDTSYEQYF TGTGCCAGCAGCGCGTGGGACACCTCCTACGAGCAGTACTTC
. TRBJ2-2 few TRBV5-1 CASSLRRVNTGELFF TGCGCCAGCAGCTTGAGACGGGTGAACACCGGGGAGCTGTTTTTT
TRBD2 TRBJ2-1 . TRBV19 CASSIVAGTYEQFF TGTGCCAGTAGTATAGTAGCGGGAACCTATGAGCAGTTCTTC
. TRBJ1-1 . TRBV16 CASSQRGAFF TGTGCCAGCAGCCAAAGGGGAGCTTTCTTT
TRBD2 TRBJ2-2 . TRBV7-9 CASSLLAGGHTGELFF TGTGCCAGCAGCTTATTAGCGGGAGGGCACACCGGGGAGCTGTTTTTT
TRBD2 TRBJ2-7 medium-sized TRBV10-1 CASSSSGSPYEQYF TGCGCCAGCAGTTCTAGCGGGAGCCCCTACGAGCAGTACTTC
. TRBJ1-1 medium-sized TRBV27 CASSFSVNTEAFF TGTGCCAGCAGTTTTAGTGTGAACACTGAAGCTTTCTTT
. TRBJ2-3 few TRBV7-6 CASSLSARGFFDTQYF TGTGCCAGCAGCTTAAGTGCCAGGGGCTTTTTTGATACGCAGTATTTT
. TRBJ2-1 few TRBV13 CASSLSWTPAEQFF TGTGCCAGCAGCTTAAGTTGGACTCCCGCTGAGCAGTTCTTC
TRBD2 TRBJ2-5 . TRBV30 CAWTLAGRQETQYF TGTGCCTGGACTCTAGCGGGAAGACAAGAGACCCAGTACTTC
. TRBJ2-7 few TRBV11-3 CASSLAPGTRFEQYF TGTGCCAGCAGCCTGGCCCCCGGGACCCGTTTTGAGCAGTACTTC
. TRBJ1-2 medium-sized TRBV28 CASSWGKWVFNYGYTF TGTGCCAGCAGTTGGGGGAAGTGGGTCTTCAACTATGGCTACACCTTC
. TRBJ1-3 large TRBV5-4 CASSFRGGNTIYF TGTGCCAGCAGCTTCAGGGGTGGAAACACCATATATTTT
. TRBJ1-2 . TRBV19 CASSKGGYGYTF TGTGCCAGTAGTAAAGGGGGCTATGGCTACACCTTC
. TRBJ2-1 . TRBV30 CAWGWDEQFF TGTGCCTGGGGGTGGGATGAGCAGTTCTTC
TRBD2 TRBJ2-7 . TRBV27 CASSYVAGDYEQYF TGTGCCAGCAGTTACGTAGCGGGAGACTACGAGCAGTACTTC
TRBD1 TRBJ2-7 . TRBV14 CASSPGQSYEQYF TGTGCCAGTTCTCCGGGACAGTCCTACGAGCAGTACTTC
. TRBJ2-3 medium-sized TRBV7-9 CASSLDFSYTDTQYF TGTGCCAGCAGCTTAGATTTCAGCTACACAGATACGCAGTATTTT
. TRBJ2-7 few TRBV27 CASSLAGVGYEQYF TGTGCCAGCAGTTTGGCAGGGGTCGGTTACGAGCAGTACTTC
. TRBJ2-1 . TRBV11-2 CASSPRGALYGNEQFF TGTGCCAGCAGCCCCCGGGGGGCCCTTTACGGGAATGAGCAGTTCTTC
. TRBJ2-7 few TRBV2 CASSVDGHPSYEQYF TGTGCCAGCAGTGTAGACGGGCACCCCTCCTACGAGCAGTACTTC
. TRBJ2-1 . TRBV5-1 CASSFGDRNEQFF TGCGCCAGCAGCTTTGGCGATCGGAATGAGCAGTTCTTC
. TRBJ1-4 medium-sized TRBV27 CASSLIGGYEKLFF TGTGCCAGCAGTCTTATCGGGGGTTATGAAAAACTGTTTTTT
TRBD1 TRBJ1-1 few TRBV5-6 CASSLGGQGTEAFF TGTGCCAGCAGCTTGGGGGGACAGGGGACTGAAGCTTTCTTT
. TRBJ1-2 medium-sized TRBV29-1 CSVDGHPKDYGYTF TGCAGCGTTGATGGGCACCCGAAGGACTATGGCTACACCTTC
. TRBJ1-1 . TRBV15 CATSRVKGFTEAFF TGTGCCACCAGCAGAGTCAAGGGATTTACTGAAGCTTTCTTT
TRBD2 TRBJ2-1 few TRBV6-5 CASSIAGGRPAFF TGTGCCAGCAGTATAGCGGGAGGGCGTCCGGCGTTCTTC
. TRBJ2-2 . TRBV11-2 CASSLVAGTAGELFF TGTGCCAGCAGCTTAGTGGCAGGGACGGCCGGGGAGCTGTTTTTT
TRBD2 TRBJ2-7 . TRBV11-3 CASSQREVGEQYF TGTGCCAGCAGCCAGCGGGAGGTAGGCGAGCAGTACTTC
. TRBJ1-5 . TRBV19 CASSMVQGNQPQHF TGTGCCAGTAGTATGGTACAGGGTAATCAGCCCCAGCATTTT
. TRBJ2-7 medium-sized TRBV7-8 CASSSRGVEQYF TGTGCCAGCAGCTCGAGGGGGGTCGAGCAGTACTTC
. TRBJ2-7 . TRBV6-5 CASSPSYGASGEQYF TGTGCCAGCAGTCCCTCCTACGGCGCCTCGGGAGAGCAGTACTTC
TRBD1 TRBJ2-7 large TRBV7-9 CASSLDRGPGEQYF TGTGCCAGCAGCTTGGACAGGGGGCCGGGGGAGCAGTACTTC
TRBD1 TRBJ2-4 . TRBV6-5 CASSYSWTGVRIQYF TGTGCCAGCAGTTACTCATGGACAGGGGTCAGGATTCAGTACTTC
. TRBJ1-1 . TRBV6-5 CASSYRGDTEAFF TGTGCCAGCAGTTACAGGGGTGACACTGAAGCTTTCTTT
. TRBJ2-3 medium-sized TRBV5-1 CASSLDGPRPDTQYF TGCGCCAGCAGCTTGGATGGGCCCCGGCCAGATACGCAGTATTTT
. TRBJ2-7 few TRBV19 CASSQGPYEQYF TGTGCCAGTAGTCAGGGCCCCTACGAGCAGTACTTC
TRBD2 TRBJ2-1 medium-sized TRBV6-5 CASSYPSGSYNEQFF TGTGCCAGCAGTTACCCTAGCGGGTCCTACAATGAGCAGTTCTTC
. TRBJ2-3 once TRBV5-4 CASSFHTDTQYF TGTGCCAGCAGCTTCCACACAGATACGCAGTATTTT
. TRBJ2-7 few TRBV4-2 CASSPTSGDRDEQYF TGTGCCAGCAGCCCGACGTCGGGAGACAGGGACGAGCAGTACTTC
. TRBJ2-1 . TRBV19 CASSPGHGGQNEQFF TGTGCCAGTAGCCCAGGGCATGGGGGACAAAATGAGCAGTTCTTC
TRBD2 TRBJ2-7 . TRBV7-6 CASSLEAGGPYEQYF TGTGCCAGCAGCTTAGAAGCGGGAGGGCCCTACGAGCAGTACTTC
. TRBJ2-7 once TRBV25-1 CASSSPGKDEQYF TGTGCCAGCAGTTCCCCAGGGAAGGACGAGCAGTACTTC
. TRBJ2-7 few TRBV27 CASSLGGSYEQYF TGTGCCAGCAGTTTAGGGGGATCCTACGAGCAGTACTTC
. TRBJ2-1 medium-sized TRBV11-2 CASSQPLLKVSYNEQFF TGTGCCAGCAGCCAGCCCTTGCTGAAGGTATCCTACAATGAGCAGTTCTTC
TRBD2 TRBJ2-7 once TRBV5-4 CASRSGSILYF TGTGCCAGCAGGAGCGGGAGTATCCTGTACTTC
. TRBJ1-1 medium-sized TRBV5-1 CASSLGPRSTEAFF TGCGCCAGCAGCTTGGGTCCCAGGAGCACTGAAGCTTTCTTT